This is a list of T cell receptor beta chains from one sample in a study of shared clonotypes between healthy human individuals. Method: immunoSEQ multiplex PCR; TCRdb's copy keeps in-frame clones and lacks some. The table has 2,500,000 or so clones, 93% seen once. Sequences were obtained from naive CD4+ T cells from PBMCs. Source of these receptors: a man aged 18 to 35 in good health. Some clones in this sample may be carry-over from other donors' samples. Both conserved end residues are part of each CDR3. A D gene is named only where the DNA matches it firmly. Part of the rows lack a size; the others show once, few, many or a class for expanded clones.

J gene | clone size | V gene | D gene | CDR3 DNA | CDR3 protein
TRBJ1-1 | . | TRBV7-2 | . | TGTGCCAGCAGCTTAGCAGGAACTGAAGCTTTCTTT | CASSLAGTEAFF
TRBJ2-7 | . | TRBV5-1 | TRBD2 | TGCGCCAGCAGCTTTGACGGACTAGCGGGAGAACCGTACTTC | CASSFDGLAGEPYF
TRBJ1-2 | . | TRBV28 | . | TGTGCCAGCAGTTTCCCGGACAGTTATGGCTACACCTTC | CASSFPDSYGYTF
TRBJ1-2 | . | TRBV5-7 | TRBD1 | TGTGCCAGCAGCTCGGTCCGGGACAGGGGTAACTATGGCTACACCTTC | CASSSVRDRGNYGYTF
TRBJ1-1 | . | TRBV6-5 | . | TGTGCCAGCAGGGCCGGACAGATGAACACTGAAGCTTTCTTT | CASRAGQMNTEAFF
TRBJ1-3 | . | TRBV5-1 | . | TGCGCCAGCAGCTTGGCCCTCGGATCTGGAAACACCATATATTTT | CASSLALGSGNTIYF
TRBJ1-1 | . | TRBV5-5 | . | TGTGCCAGCAGCTTTCGGCCGACGAACACTGAAGCTTTCTTT | CASSFRPTNTEAFF
TRBJ1-3 | . | TRBV18 | . | TGTGCCAGCTCATGGGACCTGGGTGGAAACACCATATATTTT | CASSWDLGGNTIYF
TRBJ1-1 | few | TRBV9 | . | TGTGCCAGCAGCGCTGGGATAGCCCTAACTGAAGCTTTCTTT | CASSAGIALTEAFF
TRBJ2-5 | . | TRBV5-8 | . | TGTGCCAGCAGCTTGAAGGGTCTAGAGACCCAGTACTTC | CASSLKGLETQYF
TRBJ2-1 | . | TRBV11-3 | . | TGTGCCAGCAGCCGCCGAGGGGTCGATGAGCAGTTCTTC | CASSRRGVDEQFF
TRBJ1-1 | . | TRBV5-8 | . | TGTGCCAGCAGCTTGGCCCGAGCTTTCTTT | CASSLARAFF
TRBJ2-7 | . | TRBV5-4 | . | TGTGCCAGCAGCGTCGGCGGCAGGGACTACGAGCAGTACTTC | CASSVGGRDYEQYF
TRBJ2-7 | . | TRBV6-6 | TRBD2 | TGTGCCAGCAGTCGCGGGAGTCCCTACGAGCAGTACTTC | CASSRGSPYEQYF
TRBJ2-3 | . | TRBV9 | . | TGTGCCAGCAGCGTATACGGCGGGGGCACAGATACGCAGTATTTT | CASSVYGGGTDTQYF
TRBJ2-3 | . | TRBV7-3 | . | TGTGCCAGCAGCTTAAACTTGGGCGGATTAACAGATACGCAGTATTTT | CASSLNLGGLTDTQYF
TRBJ1-1 | once | TRBV18 | TRBD1 | TGTGCCAGCTCACTCGACAGGGACACTGAAGCTTTCTTT | CASSLDRDTEAFF
TRBJ2-7 | . | TRBV6-5 | . | TGTGCCAGCAGGGGGAGGAGCCGAGGCGAGCAGTACTTC | CASRGRSRGEQYF
TRBJ2-5 | . | TRBV4-3 | . | TGCGCCAGCACCCAACACCATACGGTCACAGGGACCCAGTACTTC | CASTQHHTVTGTQYF
TRBJ1-1 | . | TRBV14 | . | TGTGCCAGCAAGGGGCAGGGGAACACTGAAGCTTTCTTT | CASKGQGNTEAFF
TRBJ2-7 | . | TRBV10-2 | TRBD1 | TGCGCCAGCAGTGAGTTGGCAGGGGGTAAGAACGAGCAGTACTTC | CASSELAGGKNEQYF
TRBJ1-1 | . | TRBV18 | TRBD1 | TGTGCCAGCTCACCTTACAGGGGGACTATGAACACTGAAGCTTTCTTT | CASSPYRGTMNTEAFF
TRBJ1-2 | . | TRBV7-2 | . | TGTGCCAGCAGCAAATTCCAGGGTGAAGTGCACTATGGCTACACCTTC | CASSKFQGEVHYGYTF
TRBJ1-2 | . | TRBV28 | . | TGTGCCAGCAGTATCCGACAGATGTATGGCTACACCTTC | CASSIRQMYGYTF
TRBJ1-2 | . | TRBV6-6 | . | TGTGCCAGCAGTAAACCGCCCGGGGAGGACTATGGCTACACCTTC | CASSKPPGEDYGYTF
TRBJ1-5 | few | TRBV2 | . | TGTGCCAGCAGTGATTTACAGGGAGGCAATCAGCCCCAGCATTTT | CASSDLQGGNQPQHF
TRBJ2-7 | . | TRBV2 | . | TGTGCCAGCAGTTGGACCGAAAGCTCCTACGAGCAGTACTTC | CASSWTESSYEQYF
TRBJ2-5 | . | TRBV5-4 | . | TGTGCCAGCAGCCAAGAAATCCAAGAGACCCAGTACTTC | CASSQEIQETQYF
TRBJ1-2 | . | TRBV28 | . | TGTGCCAGCAGTTTGATCGGCAGGGTCTATGGCTACACCTTC | CASSLIGRVYGYTF
TRBJ1-5 | . | TRBV19 | . | TGTGCCAGTAGTATCCGAGGTACGAATCAGCCCCAGCATTTT | CASSIRGTNQPQHF
TRBJ1-2 | . | TRBV6-5 | TRBD1 | TGTGCCAGCGGGAGGGTACAGGGGACCAACTATGGCTACACCTTC | CASGRVQGTNYGYTF
TRBJ2-7 | . | TRBV7-2 | . | TGTGCCAGCAGCTTAGCGGGGACGATAAACGAGCAGTACTTC | CASSLAGTINEQYF
TRBJ2-7 | . | TRBV4-3 | . | TGCGCCAGCAGCCAAAAAGCTAGCGTATTCAGCTCCTACGAGCAGTACTTC | CASSQKASVFSSYEQYF
TRBJ1-2 | . | TRBV12-5 | TRBD1 | TGTGCTAGTGGTTCGGGACAGAGGGGGATACCGTCCTCCATCTATGGCTACACCTTC | CASGSGQRGIPSSIYGYTF
TRBJ2-1 | . | TRBV7-2 | TRBD2 | TGTGCCAGCAGCTTATCACTAGCGAAGAATGAGCAGTTCTTC | CASSLSLAKNEQFF
TRBJ2-1 | . | TRBV15 | TRBD1 | TGTGCCACCAGCAGAGATAGTAGATTGGGACAGGGGTCCTACAATGAGCAGTTCTTC | CATSRDSRLGQGSYNEQFF
TRBJ1-2 | . | TRBV9 | . | TGTGCCAGCAGCGTAGCTACGAGAGAGACAATAAAGGGCTACACCTTC | CASSVATRETIKGYTF
TRBJ1-1 | . | TRBV5-4 | TRBD1 | TGTGCCAGCAGCTCCTGGACAGGGAAGTCAGCGAACACTGAAGCTTTCTTT | CASSSWTGKSANTEAFF
TRBJ2-5 | . | TRBV7-3 | TRBD2 | TGTGCCAGCAGCTTATCAGCGGGAGGGGAGACCCAGTACTTC | CASSLSAGGETQYF
TRBJ2-6 | few | TRBV14 | . | TGTGCCAGCAGAAACTCTGGGGCCAACGTCCTGACTTTC | CASRNSGANVLTF
TRBJ2-7 | . | TRBV14 | . | TGTGCCAGCAGCCAAGAGGGGGACGAGCAGTACTTC | CASSQEGDEQYF
TRBJ1-4 | . | TRBV7-9 | . | TGTGCCAGCAGCTGGAGCCTCGGACGGACCGGGGGGGAAAAACTGTTTTTT | CASSWSLGRTGGEKLFF
TRBJ2-2 | . | TRBV7-3 | . | TGTGCCAGCAGCTCTCCTCCAGGGAGAGGTGGAGGCACCGGGGAGCTGTTTTTT | CASSSPPGRGGGTGELFF
TRBJ1-2 | . | TRBV5-1 | . | TGCGCCAGCACCCTTGGTGGGACAAACGACTATGGCTACACCTTC | CASTLGGTNDYGYTF
TRBJ2-2 | . | TRBV11-2 | . | TGTGCCAGCAGCTTAGCCACGACAGGTCGCACCGGGGAGCTGTTTTTT | CASSLATTGRTGELFF
TRBJ2-1 | . | TRBV5-1 | . | TGCGCCAGCAGCTTGGTTCAGGGTCTGGGGAATGAGCAGTTCTTC | CASSLVQGLGNEQFF
TRBJ2-1 | . | TRBV9 | . | TGTGCCAGCAGCGTAGACACAAGCCTATACCAGTTCTTC | CASSVDTSLYQFF
TRBJ1-1 | few | TRBV29-1 | . | TGCAGCGTAAGCCGGGGTCCTTTAGGCACTGAAGCTTTCTTT | CSVSRGPLGTEAFF
TRBJ2-2 | . | TRBV4-1 | . | TGCGCCAGCAGGGAACAGGGTTGGACCGGGGAGCTGTTTTTT | CASREQGWTGELFF
TRBJ2-3 | . | TRBV18 | . | TGTGCCAGCTCAGTAGCGATAGCTAGCACAGATACGCAGTATTTT | CASSVAIASTDTQYF
TRBJ2-5 | . | TRBV7-2 | TRBD2 | TGTGCCAGCAGCTTATCGCGACTAGCGGGAGAGACCCAGTACTTC | CASSLSRLAGETQYF
TRBJ2-5 | . | TRBV15 | TRBD2 | TGTGCCACCAGCAGAGATCAACTAGCGGGAGAGACCCAGTACTTC | CATSRDQLAGETQYF
TRBJ1-2 | . | TRBV4-3 | . | TGCGCCAGCAGCCCGGGGGGAGGCGGCTACACCTTC | CASSPGGGGYTF
TRBJ1-2 | . | TRBV5-5 | . | TGTGCCAGCAGCTCCCGGACGGAGAACTATGGCTACACCTTC | CASSSRTENYGYTF
TRBJ1-1 | . | TRBV5-4 | . | TGTGCCAGCAGCTTGGATCGGGTCACTGAAGCTTTCTTT | CASSLDRVTEAFF
TRBJ1-1 | few | TRBV6-5 | . | TGTGCCAGCACCAACCGAAACACTGAAGCTTTCTTT | CASTNRNTEAFF
TRBJ1-4 | . | TRBV4-2 | . | TGTGCCAGCAGCCAAGAGAAACTGGGGGATGAAAAACTGTTTTTT | CASSQEKLGDEKLFF
TRBJ2-2 | few | TRBV7-9 | TRBD2 | TGTGCCAGCAGCACCCTAGCGGGTTTCACCGGGGAGCTGTTTTTT | CASSTLAGFTGELFF